Listed below are T cell receptor beta chains from one sample, sequenced in a study of T cells in tuberculosis. Assay used: immunoSEQ multiplex PCR; TCRdb lists only in-frame clones, some missing. The profile covers tens of thousands of clones, with approximately 90% appearing a single time and 2% to 2.5% taken by the ten largest. Here the sequenced sample was PBMCs, taken at tuberculosis diagnosis. Receptors originate from an adult with tuberculosis. CDR3s include the opening cysteine and the closing phenylalanine or tryptophan. Fields, in order: V gene, J gene, clone size, D gene, CDR3 DNA, CDR3 protein. D genes are given only for firm matches. Size is stated for part of the rows, as once, few or many counts, or as a class when the clone is expanded.

v_gene: TRBV28; j_gene: TRBJ2-5; abundance: -; d_gene: -; CDR3nt: TGTGCCAGCAGTTCCGGACACCTCCAAGAGACCCAGTACTTC; CDR3aa: CASSSGHLQETQYF
v_gene: TRBV10-3; j_gene: TRBJ1-3; abundance: few; d_gene: TRBD1; CDR3nt: TGTGCCGTCCAAGGACCGGGACAGGGGTCCGGAAACACCATATATTTT; CDR3aa: CAVQGPGQGSGNTIYF
v_gene: TRBV2; j_gene: TRBJ1-5; abundance: few; d_gene: TRBD1; CDR3nt: TGTGCCAGCACCCGGAACTTTGACAGGGGGCTCAATCAGCCCCAGCATTTT; CDR3aa: CASTRNFDRGLNQPQHF
v_gene: TRBV7-2; j_gene: TRBJ2-7; abundance: -; d_gene: TRBD1; CDR3nt: TGTGCCAGCAGCACGGGGACAGGGGGAGGTCGCGAGCAGTACTTC; CDR3aa: CASSTGTGGGREQYF
v_gene: TRBV9; j_gene: TRBJ1-1; abundance: -; d_gene: -; CDR3nt: TGTGCCAGCAGCGTAGTGGGCGTTGGGGGCAGCGCTGAAGCTTTCTTT; CDR3aa: CASSVVGVGGSAEAFF
v_gene: TRBV10-1; j_gene: TRBJ2-1; abundance: -; d_gene: TRBD2; CDR3nt: TGCGCCAGCAGTGAGTCTGGGCGGGGGGGCCGTGAGCAGTTCTTC; CDR3aa: CASSESGRGGREQFF
v_gene: TRBV13; j_gene: TRBJ1-6; abundance: -; d_gene: -; CDR3nt: TGTGCCAGCAGCGTCCTAAATTCACCCCTCCACTTT; CDR3aa: CASSVLNSPLHF
v_gene: TRBV5-4; j_gene: TRBJ2-6; abundance: -; d_gene: -; CDR3nt: TGTGCCAGCAGCTTGGAGGGGGATTGGACTGGGGCCAACGTCCTGACTTTC; CDR3aa: CASSLEGDWTGANVLTF
v_gene: TRBV7-3; j_gene: TRBJ2-1; abundance: -; d_gene: TRBD2; CDR3nt: TGTGCCAGCAGCGACGGACTAGCGGATCTGAATGAGCAGTTCTTC; CDR3aa: CASSDGLADLNEQFF
v_gene: TRBV15; j_gene: TRBJ2-1; abundance: -; d_gene: -; CDR3nt: TGTGCCACCAGCAGAGGAGCTGAGCAGTTCTTC; CDR3aa: CATSRGAEQFF
v_gene: TRBV2; j_gene: TRBJ1-2; abundance: -; d_gene: TRBD1; CDR3nt: TGTGCCAGCAGTGATCCCAGGGGGACTAACTATGGCTACACCTTC; CDR3aa: CASSDPRGTNYGYTF
v_gene: TRBV5-1; j_gene: TRBJ2-1; abundance: -; d_gene: TRBD1; CDR3nt: TGCGCCAGCAGCGAAAGGGACAGAGTAAATAATGAGCAGTTCTTC; CDR3aa: CASSERDRVNNEQFF
v_gene: TRBV6-5; j_gene: TRBJ1-5; abundance: once; d_gene: -; CDR3nt: TGTGCCAGCCGGGCGGGTTATAGCAATCAGCCCCAGCATTTT; CDR3aa: CASRAGYSNQPQHF
v_gene: TRBV6-5; j_gene: TRBJ1-6; abundance: -; d_gene: -; CDR3nt: TGTGCCAGCAGCTACGGGCCGACGAATTCACCCCTCCACTTT; CDR3aa: CASSYGPTNSPLHF
v_gene: TRBV7-2; j_gene: TRBJ1-6; abundance: -; d_gene: -; CDR3nt: TGTGCCAGCAGCTCCCCGTACTCCTATAATTCACCCCTCCACTTT; CDR3aa: CASSSPYSYNSPLHF
v_gene: TRBV7-2; j_gene: TRBJ2-5; abundance: once; d_gene: TRBD1; CDR3nt: TGTGCCAGCAGGAAGACAGGGGGTATGCTGGAGACCCAGTACTTC; CDR3aa: CASRKTGGMLETQYF
v_gene: TRBV11-2; j_gene: TRBJ1-1; abundance: -; d_gene: -; CDR3nt: TGTGCCAGCAGCTTCTCCAGGGCGAACACTGAAGCTTTCTTT; CDR3aa: CASSFSRANTEAFF
v_gene: TRBV6-6; j_gene: TRBJ1-2; abundance: -; d_gene: -; CDR3nt: TGTGCCAGCAGTCTGGACAGAATTAACTATGGCTACACCTTC; CDR3aa: CASSLDRINYGYTF
v_gene: TRBV11-3; j_gene: TRBJ2-5; abundance: -; d_gene: -; CDR3nt: TGTGCCAGCAGCTTAGATCTTCAAGGCGGTATCGGGACCCAGTACTTC; CDR3aa: CASSLDLQGGIGTQYF
v_gene: TRBV2; j_gene: TRBJ2-3; abundance: -; d_gene: TRBD2; CDR3nt: TGTGCCAGCGGACCCCTTAGCGGGGGGGCCGTGACAGATACGCAGTATTTT; CDR3aa: CASGPLSGGAVTDTQYF
v_gene: TRBV28; j_gene: TRBJ2-1; abundance: once; d_gene: TRBD2; CDR3nt: TGTGCCAGCAGTCTCCCCAGGGAGCGGGGGGGCCGAATGTATGAGCAGTTCTTC; CDR3aa: CASSLPRERGGRMYEQFF
v_gene: TRBV6-5; j_gene: TRBJ1-2; abundance: -; d_gene: -; CDR3nt: TGTGCCAGCAGTTACTCGGGAGGCGGCTATGGCTACACCTTC; CDR3aa: CASSYSGGGYGYTF
v_gene: TRBV7-2; j_gene: TRBJ1-4; abundance: -; d_gene: TRBD1; CDR3nt: TGTGCCAGCAGCTCCCAAGGGGGCTTAGCTAATGAAAAACTGTTTTTT; CDR3aa: CASSSQGGLANEKLFF
v_gene: TRBV21-1; j_gene: TRBJ1-4; abundance: -; d_gene: -; CDR3nt: TGTGCCAGCAGCAGAGGGGGCGCTCCAACAACTAATGAAAAACTGTTTTTT; CDR3aa: CASSRGGAPTTNEKLFF
v_gene: TRBV19; j_gene: TRBJ2-7; abundance: -; d_gene: TRBD2; CDR3nt: TGTGCCAGTAGTCCATCTAGCGGGGGGGACTACGAGCAGTACTTC; CDR3aa: CASSPSSGGDYEQYF
v_gene: TRBV6-5; j_gene: TRBJ1-6; abundance: -; d_gene: TRBD1; CDR3nt: TGTGCCAGCAATCCAGGGGGTTATAATTCACCCCTCCACTTT; CDR3aa: CASNPGGYNSPLHF
v_gene: TRBV7-8; j_gene: TRBJ2-3; abundance: once; d_gene: TRBD2; CDR3nt: TGTGCCAGCACCGGACCGGGACTAGTCCCAGATACGCAGTATTTT; CDR3aa: CASTGPGLVPDTQYF
v_gene: TRBV25-1; j_gene: TRBJ1-4; abundance: -; d_gene: TRBD1; CDR3nt: TGTGCCAGCGGAGGACAGGGCGAAAAACTGTTTTTT; CDR3aa: CASGGQGEKLFF
v_gene: TRBV7-2; j_gene: TRBJ2-1; abundance: -; d_gene: -; CDR3nt: TGTGCCAGCAGCTCAGATCACTCCTACAATGAGCAGTTCTTC; CDR3aa: CASSSDHSYNEQFF
v_gene: TRBV6-1; j_gene: TRBJ1-5; abundance: -; d_gene: TRBD1; CDR3nt: TGTGCCAGCAGTTTAGGGGGCTTGGGGGAGCATTTT; CDR3aa: CASSLGGLGEHF
v_gene: TRBV6-5; j_gene: TRBJ1-6; abundance: once; d_gene: TRBD1; CDR3nt: TGTGCCAGCAGGGGACAGGGAGCTTCACCCCTCCACTTT; CDR3aa: CASRGQGASPLHF
v_gene: TRBV15; j_gene: TRBJ2-5; abundance: -; d_gene: TRBD1; CDR3nt: TGTGCCACCAGCAGAGATCCAGGGGGCAAAGAGACCCAGTACTTC; CDR3aa: CATSRDPGGKETQYF
v_gene: TRBV4-2; j_gene: TRBJ2-3; abundance: once; d_gene: -; CDR3nt: TGTGCCAGCAGCCCTCAGAAATTCACAGATACGCAGTATTTT; CDR3aa: CASSPQKFTDTQYF
v_gene: TRBV6-5; j_gene: TRBJ1-5; abundance: -; d_gene: TRBD1; CDR3nt: TGTGCCAGCAGACCCGACAGGGGCAATCAGCCCCAGCATTTT; CDR3aa: CASRPDRGNQPQHF
v_gene: TRBV9; j_gene: TRBJ2-1; abundance: -; d_gene: TRBD2; CDR3nt: TGTGCCAGCAGCGCCCGTGGGGTAGCGGGGGGGCCAGACAATGAGCAGTTCTTC; CDR3aa: CASSARGVAGGPDNEQFF
v_gene: TRBV5-6; j_gene: TRBJ2-7; abundance: -; d_gene: TRBD2; CDR3nt: TGTGCCAGCAGCTTGCCTCCGGGACTAGCGTTCGAGCAGTACTTC; CDR3aa: CASSLPPGLAFEQYF
v_gene: TRBV30; j_gene: TRBJ2-5; abundance: -; d_gene: TRBD2; CDR3nt: TGTGCCTGGAGTTTTACTAGCGGGCCTCAAGAGACCCAGTACTTC; CDR3aa: CAWSFTSGPQETQYF
v_gene: TRBV11-2; j_gene: TRBJ2-1; abundance: -; d_gene: -; CDR3nt: TGTGCCAGCAGCCGGGGCAGGACTACGAGTTACAATGAGCAGTTCTTC; CDR3aa: CASSRGRTTSYNEQFF
v_gene: TRBV6-5; j_gene: TRBJ2-2; abundance: -; d_gene: TRBD1; CDR3nt: TGTGCCAGCAGACCGGGACAGGGGGCGAACGGGGAGCTGTTTTTT; CDR3aa: CASRPGQGANGELFF
v_gene: TRBV29-1; j_gene: TRBJ1-2; abundance: -; d_gene: -; CDR3nt: TGCAGCGTTGAAGACTACTATGGCTACACCTTC; CDR3aa: CSVEDYYGYTF
v_gene: TRBV5-1; j_gene: TRBJ2-2; abundance: -; d_gene: -; CDR3nt: TGCGCCAGCAGCTTGGCCCAACAGGGCTACACCGGGGAGCTGTTTTTT; CDR3aa: CASSLAQQGYTGELFF
v_gene: TRBV4-1; j_gene: TRBJ2-3; abundance: -; d_gene: -; CDR3nt: TGCGCCAGCAGCCAAGATGCGGGGATTCCAGATACGCAGTATTTT; CDR3aa: CASSQDAGIPDTQYF
v_gene: TRBV4-2; j_gene: TRBJ2-3; abundance: -; d_gene: TRBD2; CDR3nt: TGTGCCAGCAGCCAGGCACCTAGCGGGGGTTGGGCAGATACGCAGTATTTT; CDR3aa: CASSQAPSGGWADTQYF
v_gene: TRBV5-5; j_gene: TRBJ1-4; abundance: -; d_gene: -; CDR3nt: TGTGCCAGCAGCTTGGTGGCAGGGGACAATGAAAAACTGTTTTTT; CDR3aa: CASSLVAGDNEKLFF
v_gene: TRBV7-8; j_gene: TRBJ2-1; abundance: -; d_gene: TRBD1; CDR3nt: TGTGCCAGCAGGCGAAGGGGGCGCGATGAGCAGTTCTTC; CDR3aa: CASRRRGRDEQFF
v_gene: TRBV6-6; j_gene: TRBJ2-1; abundance: once; d_gene: TRBD1; CDR3nt: TGTGCCAGCAGCCCGACAGGGGCTTTGGTCGATGAGCAGTTCTTC; CDR3aa: CASSPTGALVDEQFF
v_gene: TRBV2; j_gene: TRBJ1-6; abundance: once; d_gene: TRBD1; CDR3nt: TGTGCCAGCAGGAGGGACAGGGGTACGAATTCACCCCTCCACTTT; CDR3aa: CASRRDRGTNSPLHF
v_gene: TRBV4-1; j_gene: TRBJ2-2; abundance: -; d_gene: -; CDR3nt: TGCGCCAGCAGCCAAGTTACAAGCACCGGGGAGCTGTTTTTT; CDR3aa: CASSQVTSTGELFF
v_gene: TRBV7-6; j_gene: TRBJ2-7; abundance: -; d_gene: -; CDR3nt: TGTGCCAGCAGCTTAAAAGCAGCCAGGACCTACGAGCAGTACTTC; CDR3aa: CASSLKAARTYEQYF
v_gene: TRBV10-1; j_gene: TRBJ1-2; abundance: -; d_gene: -; CDR3nt: TGCGCCAGCAGTGAGTCTGGACAGTCCACCTATGGCTACACCTTC; CDR3aa: CASSESGQSTYGYTF
v_gene: TRBV6-4; j_gene: TRBJ1-2; abundance: -; d_gene: TRBD1; CDR3nt: TGTGCCAGCAGTGAAACGGCGGAGGGGGCCTTGGTATATGGCTACACCTTC; CDR3aa: CASSETAEGALVYGYTF
v_gene: TRBV2; j_gene: TRBJ1-2; abundance: -; d_gene: TRBD1; CDR3nt: TGTGCCAGCAGCCCCAGGGGGGCTGCCTATGGCTACACCTTC; CDR3aa: CASSPRGAAYGYTF
v_gene: TRBV6-1; j_gene: TRBJ2-7; abundance: -; d_gene: -; CDR3nt: TGTGCCAGCCCCGGACAGGGAGGGGAGCAGTACTTC; CDR3aa: CASPGQGGEQYF
v_gene: TRBV6-1; j_gene: TRBJ2-1; abundance: -; d_gene: TRBD2; CDR3nt: TGTGCCAGCAGTGACCTTAGCGGGGGATACAATGAGCAGTTCTTC; CDR3aa: CASSDLSGGYNEQFF
v_gene: TRBV29-1; j_gene: TRBJ1-1; abundance: -; d_gene: -; CDR3nt: TGCAGCGTTGAACCCTGGGGAGGTGATGAAGCTTTCTTT; CDR3aa: CSVEPWGGDEAFF
v_gene: TRBV27; j_gene: TRBJ1-1; abundance: -; d_gene: TRBD1; CDR3nt: TGTGCCAGCAGTGGGACAGGGGGCTTCACTGAAGCTTTCTTT; CDR3aa: CASSGTGGFTEAFF
v_gene: TRBV7-6; j_gene: TRBJ2-1; abundance: -; d_gene: -; CDR3nt: TGTGCCAGCAGCTTAGTCCCCCAGGGACAGTTCTTC; CDR3aa: CASSLVPQGQFF